This section outlines one TCR beta chain sequence together with its context. In the study's own analysis: For nucleated cells, counts were estimated from reference gene primer amplification. Data came from immunoSEQ multiplex PCR; TCRdb stores just in-frame clones and leaves some out. The V and J calls and the clone size are those of that table, but D and trimming were determined from the DNA. In the table there are more than 45,000 clones, approximately 90% of which are singletons. Trimming took 10 bases from V and 5 from J, leaving 15 bases between them. The CDR3 is 13 amino acids. These data are taken from a study of blood T cell repertoires in COVID-19. Study in general: Both acute and convalescent COVID-19 samples were obtained from the United States, Italy and Spain.

The clonotype originates from a man in his sixties with acute or convalescent COVID-19. The chain employs TRBV12-3 or TRBV12-4 and TRBJ1-5; D gene unclear. The material sequenced was peripheral blood. The CDR3 loop reads CATALGSDQPQHF. CDR3 DNA: TGTGCCACCGCCCTGGGGAGTGATCAGCCCCAGCATTTT.